Detailed here is one TCR beta chain. Its target is not known. The PCR employed 60 Vbeta primers together with 13 Jbeta primers. Profiling relied on immunoSEQ multiplex PCR, and the TCRdb table lists in-frame clones only, not all of them. The top ten clones hold approximately 0.7% of a sample with around 190,000 clones, 79% of them seen once. The germline gives CDR1 MDHEN, CDR2 SYDVKM. The CDR3 is made up of 15 amino acids. V gave up 2 bases and J gave up 3 bases; unmatched junction bases: 5. The data are from a study of cytomegalovirus exposure and HLA in healthy donors. Whole-study results and caveats: Reportedly, a later analysis found an Asian-associated ancestry cluster had fewer N-insertions than the roughly 670-donor mean. It was confirmed in vitro that a few of the CMV-associated chains were specific for CMV antigens.

The chain is built from TRBV28 and TRBJ2-7; 9 bases map to TRBD2. The TCR comes from a woman aged 40 to 50 in good health and CMV-seronegative. The material sequenced was PBMCs. DNA of the CDR3: TGTGCCAGCAGTTTAGAGCGGGAGGTTGGCTACGAGCAGTACTTC. Its translation is CASSLEREVGYEQYF.